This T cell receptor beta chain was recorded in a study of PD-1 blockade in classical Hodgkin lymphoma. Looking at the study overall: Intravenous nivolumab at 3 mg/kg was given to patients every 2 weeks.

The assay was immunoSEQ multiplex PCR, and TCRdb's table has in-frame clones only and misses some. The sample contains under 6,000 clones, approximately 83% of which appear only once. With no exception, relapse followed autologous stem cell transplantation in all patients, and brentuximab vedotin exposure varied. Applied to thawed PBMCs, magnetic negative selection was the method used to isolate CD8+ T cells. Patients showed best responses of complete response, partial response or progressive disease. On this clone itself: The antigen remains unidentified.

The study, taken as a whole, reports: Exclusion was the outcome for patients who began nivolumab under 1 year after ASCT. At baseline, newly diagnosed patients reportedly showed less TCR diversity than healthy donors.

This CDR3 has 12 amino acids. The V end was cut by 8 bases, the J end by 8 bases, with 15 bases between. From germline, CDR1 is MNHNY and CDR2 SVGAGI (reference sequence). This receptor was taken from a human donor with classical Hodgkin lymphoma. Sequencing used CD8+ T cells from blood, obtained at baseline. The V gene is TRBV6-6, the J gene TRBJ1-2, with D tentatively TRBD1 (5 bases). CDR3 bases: TGTGCCAGCGGGGGGGAAGGCCGGGGCTACACCTTC. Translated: CASGGEGRGYTF.